This TCR beta chain derives from a study of blood T cell repertoires in COVID-19. Seattle enrolled patients during active infection and tracked them longitudinally. Profiling relied on immunoSEQ multiplex PCR, and the TCRdb table lists in-frame clones only, not all of them. Here the sample spans some 300,000 clones, over 80% being singletons. Germline values: CDR1 SGHTA, CDR2 FQGNSA. The V end lost 3 bases, the J end lost 0 bases, and 9 bases lay between the germline ends. This CDR3 has 15 residues. The chain is built from TRBV7-2 and TRBJ2-1; tentatively, D is TRBD2 (5 bases). The sequencing sample was made of peripheral blood. The TCR comes from a woman between 50 and 59 years old with COVID-19, enrolled during active disease. CDR3 sequence: CASSFSRGSYNEQFF. In nucleotides, the CDR3 is TGTGCCAGCAGCTTCAGTCGGGGCTCCTACAATGAGCAGTTCTTC. The complete variable domain, with remaining parts taken from reference TRBV7-2 and TRBJ2-1, reads GAGVSQSPSNKVTEKGKDVELRCDPISGHTALYWYRQSLGQGLEFLIYFQGNSAPDKSGLPSDRFSAERTGGSVSTLTIQRTQQEDSAVYLCASSFSRGSYNEQFFGPGTRLTVL.